The 14 T cell receptor beta chains below all came from one sample that was sequenced in a study of Ad26.COV2.S vaccination and SARS-CoV-2 variants. The sample's treatment: about 20 received Ad26.COV2.S at low or high dose, single or two shots; about five received placebo; per-sample allocation not given. After the first vaccine or placebo injection, samples were drawn on day 63. The protocol was immunoSEQ multiplex PCR, while the TCRdb copy is restricted to in-frame clones and leaves out a portion. In the table there are 300,000 to 350,000 clones, around 90% of which are singletons. The input for sequencing was peripheral blood, taken in a trial of Ad26.COV2.S vaccine versus placebo. These receptors all stem from a person between 18 and 65 years old who received the Ad26.COV2.S COVID-19 vaccine or a placebo.

V is TRBV27 and J is TRBJ2-3; D gene uncertain. CDR3 length equals 13 residues. Trimming took off 3 bases at V and 6 bases at J, with 10 bases between the two ends. Germline loops: CDR1 MNHEY, CDR2 SMNVEV (reference sequence). This CDR3 is CASSFNMGDTQYF. As DNA, the CDR3 is TGTGCCAGCAGTTTTAATATGGGGGATACGCAGTATTTT.

This chain connects TRBV2 to TRBJ2-2; weak D call: TRBD1 (6 bases). Trimming cost V 8 bases and J 3 bases, with 10 bases left between them. The CDR3 loop spans 13 amino acids. CDR1 and CDR2 from the germline V gene are SNHLY and FYNNEI. The chain's CDR3 is CASGQRDTGELFF. In DNA, the CDR3 is TGTGCCAGCGGACAGAGAGACACCGGGGAGCTGTTTTTT.

This clone has only a few counts. This sequence joins TRBV2 and TRBJ1-2; perhaps TRBD1 as D (5 bases). Germline values: CDR1 SNHLY, CDR2 FYNNEI. Trimming took 6 bases from V and 7 from J, leaving 15 bases between them. This CDR3 contains 13 residues. The CDR3 here is CASRLDRDSGYTF. The CDR3 nucleotides read TGTGCCAGCAGGCTTGATAGGGACTCTGGCTACACCTTC.

This clone showed up just once. The chain employs TRBV7-9 and TRBJ1-4; D not resolved. Germline V gene data show CDR1 as SEHNR and CDR2 as FQNEAQ (reference sequence). The length of the CDR3 is 13 residues. Between the trimmed V and J ends, which lost 8 bases and 4 bases, there was a span of 11 bases. The CDR3 reads CASGIPINEKLFF. The CDR3 DNA reads as TGTGCCAGCGGAATTCCTATTAATGAAAAACTGTTTTTT. Full variable domain (rest looked up from reference TRBV7-9 and TRBJ1-4): DTGVSQNPRHKITKRGQNVTFRCDPISEHNRLYWYRQTLGQGPEFLTYFQNEAQLEKSRLLSDRFSAERPKGSFSTLEIQRTEQGDSAMYLCASGIPINEKLFFGSGTQLSVL.

The V and J genes are TRBV2 and TRBJ1-1; D is perhaps TRBD1 (5 bases). Germline V gene lookup returns CDR1 SNHLY and CDR2 FYNNEI. This CDR3 contains 13 residues. The V gene lost 4 bases and the J gene lost 0 bases, with 6 bases spanning the gap. The CDR3 loop reads CASSGDLNTEAFF. For the CDR3, the DNA is TGTGCCAGCAGTGGGGACTTGAACACTGAAGCTTTCTTT. Supplemented by reference TRBV2 and TRBJ1-1, the full variable domain reads EPEVTQTPSHQVTQMGQEVILRCVPISNHLYFYWYRQILGQKVEFLVSFYNNEISEKSEIFDDQFSVERPDGSNFTLKIRSTKLEDSAMYFCASSGDLNTEAFFGQGTRLTVV.

This sequence joins TRBV29-1 and TRBJ2-7, with 9 nucleotides matching TRBD1. The CDR3 totals 14 residues. Germline V gene sequence: CDR1 SQVTM, CDR2 ANQGSEA. Trimming cost V 3 bases and J 2 bases; bases outside gene matches: 5. CDR3 sequence reads: CSVEGQGVTYEQYF. The DNA of the CDR3 is TGCAGCGTTGAGGGACAGGGAGTAACCTACGAGCAGTACTTC.

V gene TRBV3-1 (or the pseudogene TRBV3-2) combines with J gene TRBJ1-2; TRBD1 aligns across 7 bases. The CDR3 loop spans 17 amino acids. The germline V gene encodes CDR1 LGHDT and CDR2 YNNKEL (reference sequence). V shed 3 bases and J 7 bases; nucleotides not matched to a gene: 17. The CDR3 is CASSHRRAGGAFSGYTF. DNA for the CDR3: TGTGCCAGCAGCCACCGTCGTGCAGGGGGAGCCTTTAGTGGCTACACCTTC.

This chain joins TRBV4-3 and TRBJ1-5; D gene unclear. The CDR3 sequence is 16 residues long. Trimming removed 2 bases from V and 3 bases from J, with 14 bases in between. Germline values: CDR1 LGHNA, CDR2 YSLEER. The CDR3 loop is CASSQSLQTNNQPQHF. As DNA, the CDR3 is TGCGCCAGCAGCCAAAGCTTGCAGACTAACAATCAGCCCCAGCATTTT.

The chain has TRBV6-2 or TRBV6-3 and TRBJ2-3; maybe TRBD2 (6 bases). CDR1 is MNHEY, CDR2 SVGEGT, per germline. Trimming left V 4 bases short and J 0 bases short, with 14 bases between. The CDR3 is 16 residues long. This CDR3 is CASSSPSGTSTDTQYF. CDR3 bases: TGTGCCAGCAGTTCTCCCTCGGGGACTAGCACAGATACGCAGTATTTT.

This chain uses TRBV12-5 with TRBJ1-1, with D unclear. Trimming removed 1 base from V and 5 bases from J, with 17 bases in between. This CDR3 is 16 amino acids long. In germline, CDR1 is LGHNT, CDR2 FRNRAP. In DNA, the CDR3 is TGTGCTAGTGGTTTGGCCCGGGAACCATTGGGGACTGAAGCTTTCTTT. Its protein is CASGLAREPLGTEAFF.

The V call is TRBV18, the J call TRBJ1-1; TRBD1 matches at 9 bases. V trimming: 3 bases; J trimming: 3 bases; junction bases outside the gene matches: 5. The CDR3 totals 15 residues. Germline CDR1 and CDR2: KGHSH and LQKENI. As DNA, the CDR3 is TGTGCCAGCTCACCCCGGACAGGGGAGGACACTGAAGCTTTCTTT. It yields the protein CASSPRTGEDTEAFF.

The chain couples TRBV6-5 to TRBJ1-4, with D uncertain. Germline CDR1 and CDR2: MNHEY and SVGAGI. V shed 2 bases and J shed 4 bases, with 8 bases lying between them. The CDR3 sequence is 14 residues long. CDR3 in DNA: TGTGCCAGCAGTTACAGTCGGGTTAATGAAAAACTGTTTTTT. Translating gives CASSYSRVNEKLFF.

This clone was found a few times. The chain is built from TRBV7-2 and TRBJ2-1, with 8 bases that match TRBD2. Trimming at V came to 5 bases and at J to 6 bases, leaving 15 bases not matched to a gene. The CDR3 loop spans 17 amino acids. Germline V gene sequence: CDR1 SGHTA, CDR2 FQGNSA. As DNA, the CDR3 is TGTGCCAGCAGCGTGTGGACTAGCTGGGAGGGCCCCAATGAGCAGTTCTTC. This translates into CASSVWTSWEGPNEQFF. Full variable domain (missing parts from reference TRBV7-2 and TRBJ2-1): GAGVSQSPSNKVTEKGKDVELRCDPISGHTALYWYRQSLGQGLEFLIYFQGNSAPDKSGLPSDRFSAERTGGSVSTLTIQRTQQEDSAVYLCASSVWTSWEGPNEQFFGPGTRLTVL.

In DNA form, the CDR3 reads TGTGCCAGCAGCTCCAGTGTAGCGGGAAAAGTGTTCTTC. It is translated as CASSSSVAGKVFF. V usage is TRBV27 and J usage is TRBJ2-1; 8 bases are shared with TRBD2. The J segment lost 15 bases and the V segment lost 6 bases, leaving 13 bases of the junction unmatched. CDR3 size: 13 residues. Germline V gives CDR1 MNHEY, CDR2 SMNVEV (reference sequence).